This entry lists 24 T cell receptor beta chains sequenced from one sample in a study of blood T cells in healthy people across ages. Then a second PCR, running about 6 to 12 cycles, was carried out with a sample-barcoded 5' primer and a J-beta primer mix. TCRdb ran MiXCR on the 5' RACE reads and lists one entry per CDR3 protein. The sample comprises hundreds of thousands of distinct CDR3 sequences, about 21% of which are singletons, and roughly 3.7% rests with the top ten. The sequenced sample consisted of blood. Source of these receptors: a man aged 65 to 79 in good health.

The gene calls are TRBV20-1 and TRBJ1-1, with a weak D call TRBD1 (5 bases). Looked up from germline, CDR1 is DFQATT and CDR2 is SNEGSKA (reference sequence). Trimming took 3 bases from V and 1 from J, leaving 15 bases between them. The CDR3 consists of 15 residues. CDR3 sequence (DNA): TGCAGTGCTAGTGAGGGGTTCCTTCGGAACACTGAAGCTTTCTTT. Encoded protein: CSASEGFLRNTEAFF.

This clonotype was picked up a small number of times. The chain carries TRBV12-3 or TRBV12-4 and TRBJ1-1; a weak D match, TRBD1 (6 bases). V lost 5 bases and J 6 bases, leaving 16 bases between the germline ends. The CDR3 has 14 amino acids. CDR3 in amino acids: CASSAQGSLAEAFF. CDR3 DNA sequence: TGTGCCAGCAGTGCACAGGGTTCTTTGGCTGAAGCTTTCTTT.

This clonotype was seen only a few times. The V call is TRBV20-1, the J call TRBJ1-2, with D uncertain. The V end lost 3 bases, the J end lost 4 bases, and 9 bases lay between the germline ends. The V gene's germline CDR1 is DFQATT and CDR2 SNEGSKA (reference sequence). This CDR3 region has 12 residues. CDR3 DNA: TGCAGTGCTAGCTCACAGCTCTATGGCTACACCTTC. Translated, it gives CSASSQLYGYTF.

This rearrangement joins TRBV5-1 to TRBJ2-2; D is possibly TRBD2 (5 bases). From germline, CDR1 is SGHRS and CDR2 YFSETQ. V was cut by 4 bases and J by 2 bases, with 9 bases left in between. There are 14 residues in the CDR3. CDR3 loop: CASSNEGNTGELFF. In DNA, the CDR3 is TGCGCCAGCAGCAATGAGGGAAACACCGGGGAGCTGTTTTTT.

This chain links TRBV28 with TRBJ2-7; D not certain. Germline CDR1 reads MDHEN; CDR2 reads SYDVKM. Trimming shortened V by 3 bases and J by 0 bases, and 12 bases separated the two germline ends. The CDR3 is 15 residues long. Written as DNA, the CDR3 is TGTGCCAGCAGTTTTGGGGATCCGAGCTCCTACGAGCAGTACTTC. It encodes CASSFGDPSSYEQYF.

In this sample, this clonotype turned up a few times. V usage is TRBV30 and J usage is TRBJ1-1; a possible D gene is TRBD1 (5 bases). Germline CDR1 is GTSNPN and CDR2 is SVGIG (reference sequence). This CDR3 region has 13 residues. Trimming took off 0 bases at V and 1 base at J, with 6 bases between the two ends. CDR3 sequence reads: CAWSVGGNTEAFF. The CDR3 nucleotides read TGTGCCTGGAGTGTGGGGGGGAACACTGAAGCTTTCTTT.

The chain recombines TRBV20-1 with TRBJ2-1, with 13 bases that match TRBD2. V was pared by 4 bases and J by 3 bases, with 6 bases of the junction left unmatched. Germline lookup yields CDR1 DFQATT and CDR2 SNEGSKA (reference sequence). The CDR3 covers 16 residues. The CDR3 protein is CSANLGTSGDYNEQFF. In DNA, the CDR3 is TGCAGTGCTAATCTCGGGACTAGCGGGGACTACAATGAGCAGTTCTTC.

This clonotype was seen once. This may arise from a read error, as a much more abundant clone is one base away. V and J are TRBV7-7 and TRBJ2-1; tentatively, D is TRBD2 (6 bases). Germline assignment: CDR1 SSHAT and CDR2 FNYEAQ (reference sequence). CDR3 size: 16 residues. The DNA for the CDR3 is TGTGCTAGCAGCCTCCCCGCGGGGTCTCGAACCAATGAGCAGTTCTTC. Translation gives CASSLPAGSRTNEQFF.

The chain uses TRBV7-2 and TRBJ2-5; the D gene is possibly TRBD2 (5 bases). The DNA end lines up better with TRBJ2-1; the J call may be wrong. The CDR3 contains 15 residues. The germline gives CDR1 SGHTA, CDR2 FQGNSA. The CDR3 DNA reads as TGTGCCAGCAGCTTAGCGAGGGCCGGGCACAATGAGCAGTTCTTC. Amino acids: CASSLARAGHNEQFF.

A few counts support this clonotype. A much larger clone differs from this one at a single base, so this may be a read error. The gene calls are TRBV5-1 and TRBJ2-5; D is perhaps TRBD1 or TRBD2 (6 bases each). CDR3 length: 13 amino acids. Germline V gene lookup returns CDR1 SGHRS and CDR2 YFSETQ. With 1 base removed from V and 5 bases from J, the gap between germline ends came to 9 bases. Here the CDR3 DNA reads TGCGCCAGCAGCTTGAGGGGGGATGAGACCCAGTACTTC. Its translation: CASSLRGDETQYF.

A few counts support this clonotype. This likely comes from a read error, as the CDR3 has no conserved phenylalanine or tryptophan at its end. V gene TRBV7-9 combines with J gene TRBJ2-4; 10 positions match TRBD2. This CDR3 contains 15 residues. Germline V gene data show CDR1 as SEHNR and CDR2 as FQNEAQ (reference sequence). CDR3 amino acids: CASSIAGGAKNIQYL. The CDR3 DNA is TGTGCCAGCAGCATAGCGGGAGGAGCCAAAAACATTCAGTACCTC.

The V gene is TRBV10-3, the J gene TRBJ1-2, with D unclear. Germline lookup yields CDR1 ENHRY and CDR2 SYGVKD. Trimming shortened V by 2 bases and J by 4 bases, and 14 bases separated the two germline ends. This CDR3 is 15 amino acids long. As DNA, the CDR3 is TGTGCCATCAGTGAGCCCCCTCCTAGCGGCTATGGCTACACCTTC. Translated: CAISEPPPSGYGYTF.

This sequence joins TRBV28 and TRBJ1-4; 9 nucleotides agree with TRBD1. The CDR3 covers 19 residues. Germline lookup yields CDR1 MDHEN and CDR2 SYDVKM. With V trimmed by 7 bases and J by 3 bases, 18 bases remained unmatched. The CDR3: CASTNYPGQGYAANEKLFF. CDR3 DNA: TGTGCCAGCACCAACTATCCGGGACAGGGATATGCGGCTAATGAAAAACTGTTTTTT. Based on the CDR3 plus reference TRBV28 and TRBJ1-4, the full variable domain is DVKVTQSSRYLVKRTGEKVFLECVQDMDHENMFWYRQDPGLGLRLIYFSYDVKMKEKGDIPEGYSVSREKKERFSLILESASTNQTSMYLCASTNYPGQGYAANEKLFFGSGTQLSVL.

V is TRBV5-1 and J is TRBJ2-3, with 8 positions matching TRBD2. J was trimmed by 3 bases and V by 1 base; bases with no gene match: 7. Germline V gives CDR1 SGHRS, CDR2 YFSETQ. The CDR3 runs 16 residues. The chain's CDR3 is CASSLLGSGKTDTQYF. For the CDR3, the DNA is TGCGCCAGCAGCTTGTTGGGTAGCGGGAAGACAGATACGCAGTATTTT.

This chain uses TRBV29-1 with TRBJ2-7, with TRBD2 matching over 11 bases. The CDR3 length is 14 residues. The V gene's germline CDR1 is SQVTM and CDR2 ANQGSEA. The V and J ends lost 4 bases and 3 bases, in that order; junction bases with no gene match: 5. The CDR3 bases are TGCAGCGTTGTAAGGACTAGCGGGTTCTACGAGCAGTACTTC. As protein: CSVVRTSGFYEQYF.

The V gene is TRBV6-1, the J gene TRBJ1-5; D remains unclear. The CDR3 has 15 amino acids. Germline CDR1 is MNHNS and CDR2 is SASEGT. V gave up 4 bases and J gave up 0 bases, with 10 bases separating them. CDR3 in amino acids: CASSGGAHSNQPQHF. Here the CDR3 DNA reads TGTGCCAGCAGTGGCGGAGCCCATAGCAATCAGCCCCAGCATTTT.

This chain links TRBV21-1 with TRBJ1-4. TRBV21-1 is given as a pseudogene. The CDR3 covers 14 residues. The CDR3 DNA sequence: TGTGCCAACCGTCTGGACGCGACTAATGAAAAACTGTTTTTT. This codes for CANRLDATNEKLFF.

The chain employs TRBV2 and TRBJ2-7; D is ambiguous. This CDR3 has 14 amino acids. V was shortened by 1 base and J by 0 bases, with 7 bases between the two germline ends. Germline lookup yields CDR1 SNHLY and CDR2 FYNNEI. In DNA, the CDR3 is TGTGCCAGCAGTGAAGGGGTCAGCTCCTACGAGCAGTACTTC. It translates to CASSEGVSSYEQYF.

The gene calls are TRBV7-8 and TRBJ2-3; either TRBD1 or TRBD2 may fit D (6 bases each). CDR3 length: 18 amino acids. Deletions cut 5 bases from V and 2 bases from J, with 23 bases between. Germline assignment: CDR1 SGHVS and CDR2 FQNEAQ. CDR3 region: CASSPGGLLEIPTDTQYF. The CDR3 coding sequence is TGTGCCAGCAGCCCCGGGGGCCTGTTGGAGATACCCACAGATACGCAGTATTTT. Variable domain in full (rest from reference TRBV7-8 and TRBJ2-3): GAGVSQSPRYKVAKRGQDVALRCDPISGHVSLFWYQQALGQGPEFLTYFQNEAQLDKSGLPSDRFFAERPEGSVSTLKIQRTQQEDSAVYLCASSPGGLLEIPTDTQYFGPGTRLTVL.

The genes are TRBV12-3 or TRBV12-4 and TRBJ2-7; 10 positions agree with TRBD1. This CDR3 has 14 residues. V lost 2 bases and J lost 6; bases outside the gene matches: 4. In DNA form, the CDR3 reads TGTGCCAGCAGTTTACGGGACAGGGGTGCCGAGCAGTACTTC. It translates to CASSLRDRGAEQYF.

This clonotype was picked up a small number of times. The rearrangement links TRBV29-1 to TRBJ2-3; D remains ambiguous. Germline V lookup: CDR1 SQVTM, CDR2 ANQGSEA. The CDR3 is 13 residues long. Trimming pared 1 base from V and 2 bases from J, leaving 7 bases between. The CDR3 here is CSVEGRLTDTQYF. The CDR3 DNA follows: TGCAGCGTTGAAGGACGGCTCACAGATACGCAGTATTTT.

V usage is TRBV7-2 and J usage is TRBJ1-4, with unresolved D. CDR3 size: 13 residues. In germline, CDR1 is SGHTA, CDR2 FQGNSA. V was shortened by 4 bases and J by 3 bases, with 6 bases between the two germline ends. In nucleotides, the CDR3 is TGTGCCAGCAGCTCCAGCCCTAATGAAAAACTGTTTTTT. Translated, it gives CASSSSPNEKLFF.

On this clonotype itself: The junction departs from the called germline gene at one end, perhaps through a read error. The J gene is TRBJ1-1, the V gene TRBV9, with TRBD1 matching 8 bases. Germline CDR1 and CDR2: SGDLS and YYNGEE. This CDR3 spans 14 amino acids. The CDR3 sequence is CASSPPTGVAEALF. CDR3 bases: TGTGCCAGCAGCCCACCGACAGGGGTGGCTGAAGCTCTCTTT.

With respect to this clonotype: No conserved phenylalanine or tryptophan ends this CDR3, so it is likely a read error. The V gene is TRBV3-1, the J gene TRBJ2-5; weak D call: TRBD2 (7 bases). V gave up 0 bases and J gave up 4 bases, with 12 bases separating them. The CDR3 extends over 15 amino acids. Germline values: CDR1 LGHDT, CDR2 YNNKEL (reference sequence). The CDR3 sequence is CASSQDGGLGETQYL. The CDR3 region has the DNA TGTGCCAGCAGCCAAGACGGGGGGCTTGGAGAGACCCAGTACCTC.